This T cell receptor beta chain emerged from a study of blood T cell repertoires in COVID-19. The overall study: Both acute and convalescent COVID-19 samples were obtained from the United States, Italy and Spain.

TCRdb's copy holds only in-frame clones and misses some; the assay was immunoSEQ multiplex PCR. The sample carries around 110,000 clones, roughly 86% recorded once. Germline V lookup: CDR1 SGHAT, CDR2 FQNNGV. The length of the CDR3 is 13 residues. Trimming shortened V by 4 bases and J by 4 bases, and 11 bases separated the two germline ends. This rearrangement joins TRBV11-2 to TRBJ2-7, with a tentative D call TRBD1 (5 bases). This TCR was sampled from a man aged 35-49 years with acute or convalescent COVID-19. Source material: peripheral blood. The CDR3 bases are TGTGCCAGCAGCTCCAGGGTTGAATACGAGCAGTACTTC. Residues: CASSSRVEYEQYF.